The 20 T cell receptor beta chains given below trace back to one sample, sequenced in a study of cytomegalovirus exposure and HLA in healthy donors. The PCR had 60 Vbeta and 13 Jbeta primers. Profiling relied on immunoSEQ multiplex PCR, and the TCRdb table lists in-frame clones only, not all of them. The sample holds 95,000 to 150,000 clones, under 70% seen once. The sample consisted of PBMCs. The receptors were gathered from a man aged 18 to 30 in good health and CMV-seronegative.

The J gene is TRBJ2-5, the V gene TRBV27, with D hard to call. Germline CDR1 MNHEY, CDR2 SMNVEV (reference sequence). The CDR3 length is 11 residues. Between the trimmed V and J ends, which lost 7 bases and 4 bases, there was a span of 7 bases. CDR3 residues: CASIFGETQYF. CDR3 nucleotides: TGTGCCAGCATCTTCGGAGAGACCCAGTACTTC.

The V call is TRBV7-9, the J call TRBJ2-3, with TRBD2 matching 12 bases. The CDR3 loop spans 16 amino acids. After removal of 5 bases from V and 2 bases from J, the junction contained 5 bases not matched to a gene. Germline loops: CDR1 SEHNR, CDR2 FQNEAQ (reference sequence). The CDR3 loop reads CASSTRTSGVTDTQYF. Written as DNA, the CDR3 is TGTGCCAGCAGCACCCGGACTAGCGGGGTCACAGATACGCAGTATTTT. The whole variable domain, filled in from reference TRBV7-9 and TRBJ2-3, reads DTGVSQNPRHKITKRGQNVTFRCDPISEHNRLYWYRQTLGQGPEFLTYFQNEAQLEKSRLLSDRFSAERPKGSFSTLEIQRTEQGDSAMYLCASSTRTSGVTDTQYFGPGTRLTVL.

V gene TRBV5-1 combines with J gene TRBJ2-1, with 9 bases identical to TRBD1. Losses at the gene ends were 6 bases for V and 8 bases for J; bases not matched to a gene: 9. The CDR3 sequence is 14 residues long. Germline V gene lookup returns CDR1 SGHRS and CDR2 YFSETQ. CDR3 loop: CASKEQGAGDEQFF. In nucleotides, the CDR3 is TGCGCCAGCAAGGAACAGGGGGCTGGGGATGAGCAGTTCTTC.

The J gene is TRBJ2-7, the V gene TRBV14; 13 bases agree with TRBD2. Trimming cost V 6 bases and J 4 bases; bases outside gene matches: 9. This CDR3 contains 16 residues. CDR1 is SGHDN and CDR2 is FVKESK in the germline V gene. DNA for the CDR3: TGTGCCAGCAGTCTAGGCAGGGGACTAGCGGGGTACGAGCAGTACTTC. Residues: CASSLGRGLAGYEQYF.

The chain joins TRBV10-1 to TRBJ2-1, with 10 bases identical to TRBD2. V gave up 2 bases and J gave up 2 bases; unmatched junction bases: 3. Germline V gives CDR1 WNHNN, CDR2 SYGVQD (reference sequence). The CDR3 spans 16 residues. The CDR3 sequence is CASSEESGGAYNEQFF. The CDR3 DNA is TGCGCCAGCAGTGAGGAGAGCGGGGGGGCCTACAATGAGCAGTTCTTC.

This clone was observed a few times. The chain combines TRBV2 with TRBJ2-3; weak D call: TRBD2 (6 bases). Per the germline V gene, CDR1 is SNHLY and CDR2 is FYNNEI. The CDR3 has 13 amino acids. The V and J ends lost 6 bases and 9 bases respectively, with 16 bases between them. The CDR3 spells CASRGGATGTQYF. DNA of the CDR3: TGTGCCAGCAGGGGAGGCGCCACGGGGACGCAGTATTTT.

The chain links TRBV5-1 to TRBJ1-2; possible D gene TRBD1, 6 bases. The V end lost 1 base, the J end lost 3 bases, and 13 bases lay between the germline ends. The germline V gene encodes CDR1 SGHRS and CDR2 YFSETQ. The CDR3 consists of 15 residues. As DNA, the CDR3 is TGCGCCAGCAGCTTGAGCGGGGGCGCGTACTATGGCTACACCTTC. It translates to CASSLSGGAYYGYTF.

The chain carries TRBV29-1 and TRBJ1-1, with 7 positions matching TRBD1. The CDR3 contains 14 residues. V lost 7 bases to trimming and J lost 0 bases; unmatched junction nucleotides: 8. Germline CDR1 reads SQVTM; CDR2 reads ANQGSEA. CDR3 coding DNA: TGCAGCGCCCCGGGACAGAGCATGAACACTGAAGCTTTCTTT. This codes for CSAPGQSMNTEAFF.

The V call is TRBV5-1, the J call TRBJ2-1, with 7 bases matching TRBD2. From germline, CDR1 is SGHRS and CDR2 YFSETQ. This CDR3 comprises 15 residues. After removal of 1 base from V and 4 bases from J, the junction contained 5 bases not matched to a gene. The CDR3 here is CASSLFRGEYNEQFF. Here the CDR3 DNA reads TGCGCCAGCAGCTTGTTCCGGGGGGAGTACAATGAGCAGTTCTTC.

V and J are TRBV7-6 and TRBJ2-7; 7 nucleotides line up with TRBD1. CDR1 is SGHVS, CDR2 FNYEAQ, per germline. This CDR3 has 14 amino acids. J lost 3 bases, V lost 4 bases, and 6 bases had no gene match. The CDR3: CASSSRQGNYEQYF. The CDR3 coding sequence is TGTGCCAGCAGCTCAAGACAGGGTAACTACGAGCAGTACTTC.

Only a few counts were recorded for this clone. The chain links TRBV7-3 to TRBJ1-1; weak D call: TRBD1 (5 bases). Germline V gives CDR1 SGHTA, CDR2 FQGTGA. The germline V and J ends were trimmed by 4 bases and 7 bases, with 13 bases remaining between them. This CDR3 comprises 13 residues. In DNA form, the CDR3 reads TGTGCCAGCAGCTATGTAAGGGGCGATGAAGCTTTCTTT. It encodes CASSYVRGDEAFF. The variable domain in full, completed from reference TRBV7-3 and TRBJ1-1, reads GAGVSQTPSNKVTEKGKYVELRCDPISGHTALYWYRQSLGQGPEFLIYFQGTGAADDSGLPNDRFFAVRPEGSVSTLKIQRTERGDSAVYLCASSYVRGDEAFFGQGTRLTVV.

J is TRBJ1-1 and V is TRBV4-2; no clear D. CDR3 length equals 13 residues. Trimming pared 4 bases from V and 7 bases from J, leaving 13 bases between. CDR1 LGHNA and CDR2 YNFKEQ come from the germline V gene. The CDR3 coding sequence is TGTGCCAGCAGCCCACTTACCGTCGGTGAAGCTTTCTTT. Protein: CASSPLTVGEAFF.

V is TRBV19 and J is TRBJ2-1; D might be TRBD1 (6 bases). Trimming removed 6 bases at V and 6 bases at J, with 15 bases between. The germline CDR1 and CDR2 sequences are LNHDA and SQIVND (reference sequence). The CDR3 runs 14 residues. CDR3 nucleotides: TGTGCCAGTAGAACAGGGTACCAGTCCAATGAGCAGTTCTTC. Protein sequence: CASRTGYQSNEQFF.

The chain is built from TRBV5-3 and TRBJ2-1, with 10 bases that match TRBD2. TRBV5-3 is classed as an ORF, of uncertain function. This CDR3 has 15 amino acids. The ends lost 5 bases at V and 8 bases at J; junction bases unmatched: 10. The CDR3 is CARSRSGRAPDEQFF. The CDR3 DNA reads TGTGCCAGAAGTCGAAGCGGGAGGGCCCCCGATGAGCAGTTCTTC.

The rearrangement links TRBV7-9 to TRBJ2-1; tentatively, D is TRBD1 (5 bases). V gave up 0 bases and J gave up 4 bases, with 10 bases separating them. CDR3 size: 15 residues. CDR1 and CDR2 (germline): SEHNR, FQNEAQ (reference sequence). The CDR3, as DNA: TGTGCCAGCAGCTTAGCAGGGGTACCATACAATGAGCAGTTCTTC. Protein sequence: CASSLAGVPYNEQFF.

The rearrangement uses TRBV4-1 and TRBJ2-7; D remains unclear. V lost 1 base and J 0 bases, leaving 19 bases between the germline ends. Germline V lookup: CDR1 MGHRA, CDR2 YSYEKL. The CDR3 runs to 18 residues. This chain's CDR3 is CASSQAIGFAASSYEQYF. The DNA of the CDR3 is TGCGCCAGCAGCCAAGCAATCGGGTTCGCGGCGAGCTCCTACGAGCAGTACTTC.

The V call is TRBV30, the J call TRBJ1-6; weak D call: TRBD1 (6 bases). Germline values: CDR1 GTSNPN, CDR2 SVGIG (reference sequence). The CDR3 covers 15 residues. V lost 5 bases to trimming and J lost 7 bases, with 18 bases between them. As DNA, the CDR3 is TGTGCCTGGGGCCTCGCGGGGGCAGGGAATTCACCCCTCCACTTT. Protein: CAWGLAGAGNSPLHF.

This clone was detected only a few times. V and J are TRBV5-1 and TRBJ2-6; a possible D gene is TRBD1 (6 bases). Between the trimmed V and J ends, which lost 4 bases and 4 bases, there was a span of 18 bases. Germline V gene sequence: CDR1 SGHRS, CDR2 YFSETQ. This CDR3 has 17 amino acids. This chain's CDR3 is CASSQRVYRVGANVLTF. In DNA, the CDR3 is TGCGCCAGCAGCCAAAGGGTTTACAGGGTCGGGGCCAACGTCCTGACTTTC. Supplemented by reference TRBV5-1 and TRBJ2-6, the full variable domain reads KAGVTQTPRYLIKTRGQQVTLSCSPISGHRSVSWYQQTPGQGLQFLFEYFSETQRNKGNFPGRFSGRQFSNSRSEMNVSTLELGDSALYLCASSQRVYRVGANVLTFGAGSRLTVL.

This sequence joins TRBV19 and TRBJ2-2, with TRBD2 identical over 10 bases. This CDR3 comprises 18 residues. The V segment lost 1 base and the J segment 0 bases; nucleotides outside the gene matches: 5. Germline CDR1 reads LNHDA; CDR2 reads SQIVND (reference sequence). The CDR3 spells CASSIGLAGAANTGELFF. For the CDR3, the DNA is TGTGCCAGTAGTATAGGCCTAGCGGGGGCCGCGAACACCGGGGAGCTGTTTTTT.

This CDR3 reads CASSLARFYEQYF. The CDR3 DNA sequence: TGTGCCAGCAGTTTAGCCCGGTTCTACGAGCAGTACTTC. J is TRBJ2-7 and V is TRBV27; no clear D gene. The CDR3 covers 13 residues. CDR1 and CDR2 from the germline V gene are MNHEY and SMNVEV (reference sequence). V lost 2 bases to trimming and J lost 3 bases, with 8 bases between them.